Shown below are 25 T cell receptor beta chains from a single sample sequenced in a study of cytomegalovirus exposure and HLA in healthy donors. The method was immunoSEQ multiplex PCR; TCRdb's version includes in-frame clones alone and lacks a portion of them. The sample includes about 160,000 clones, about 90% seen only once; the top ten take roughly 3%. The sample consisted of PBMCs. Receptor source: a woman aged 18-35 years in good health and CMV-seropositive.

J is TRBJ2-7 and V is TRBV28; 11 bases map to TRBD1. V was pared by 6 bases and J by 5 bases, with 12 bases of the junction left unmatched. This CDR3 contains 16 residues. The germline gives CDR1 MDHEN, CDR2 SYDVKM. The CDR3 DNA follows: TGTGCCAGCAGGTTACCCGGGACAGGGGGGGTTCACGAGCAGTACTTC. Translation: CASRLPGTGGVHEQYF. Variable domain in full (rest from reference TRBV28 and TRBJ2-7): DVKVTQSSRYLVKRTGEKVFLECVQDMDHENMFWYRQDPGLGLRLIYFSYDVKMKEKGDIPEGYSVSREKKERFSLILESASTNQTSMYLCASRLPGTGGVHEQYFGPGTRLTVT.

The V call is TRBV7-8, the J call TRBJ1-1, with D unresolved. CDR3 length equals 13 residues. Germline V gene sequence: CDR1 SGHVS, CDR2 FQNEAQ. V was trimmed by 3 bases and J by 0 bases, leaving 5 bases between them. This CDR3 is CASSLEMNTEAFF. The DNA of the CDR3 is TGTGCCAGCAGCTTGGAGATGAACACTGAAGCTTTCTTT.

This sequence joins TRBV27 and TRBJ2-5; TRBD1 matches at 9 bases. V trimming: 3 bases; J trimming: 5 bases; junction bases outside the gene matches: 4. The CDR3 is 14 residues long. Germline CDR1 reads MNHEY; CDR2 reads SMNVEV (reference sequence). For the CDR3, the DNA is TGTGCCAGCAGTTTGGGGACAGGGCTGGAGACCCAGTACTTC. Its translation is CASSLGTGLETQYF.

The rearrangement links TRBV10-3 to TRBJ2-7; TRBD1 matches at 8 bases. The CDR3 contains 13 residues. Germline CDR1 ENHRY, CDR2 SYGVKD. With 6 bases clipped from V and 2 bases from J, the junction kept 3 bases outside the gene matches. The CDR3 is CAIRAGQAYEQYF. The CDR3 coding sequence is TGTGCCATCAGGGCGGGACAGGCCTACGAGCAGTACTTC.

This clone was seen more than once but under ten times. DNA for the CDR3: TGTGCCAGCAGTGACCGGGACAGGGGCCTCCGCGTGAGCTACACCTTC. This gives the protein CASSDRDRGLRVSYTF. This sequence joins TRBV6-1 and TRBJ1-2; TRBD1 aligns across 10 bases. The germline V gene has CDR1 MNHNS and CDR2 SASEGT. The CDR3 sequence is 16 residues long. V lost 3 bases to trimming and J lost 9 bases; unmatched junction nucleotides: 13.

In this sample, this clone turned up once. The chain couples TRBV28 to TRBJ2-7; maybe TRBD1 (6 bases). Trimming removed 5 bases at V and 4 bases at J, with 24 bases between. CDR3 size: 17 residues. Per germline, CDR1 MDHEN and CDR2 SYDVKM. CDR3 sequence: CASSATDRTTRGYEQYF. In DNA, the CDR3 is TGTGCCAGCAGTGCGACTGACAGGACAACTAGGGGGTACGAGCAGTACTTC.

This rearrangement joins TRBV4-3 to TRBJ2-7; 7 bases are shared with TRBD1. V gave up 2 bases and J gave up 6 bases; unmatched junction bases: 10. The CDR3 covers 15 residues. Per germline, CDR1 LGHNA and CDR2 YSLEER. Here the CDR3 DNA reads TGCGCCAGCAGCCAACATGGTGACAGGGCGAGCGAGCAGTACTTC. As protein: CASSQHGDRASEQYF.

The chain joins TRBV27 to TRBJ1-2; maybe TRBD1 (6 bases). The CDR3 is 13 residues long. The V end was cut by 3 bases, the J end by 8 bases, with 13 bases between. Germline CDR1 is MNHEY and CDR2 is SMNVEV (reference sequence). CDR3 loop: CASSLIGQSGYTF. CDR3 bases: TGTGCCAGCAGTTTGATCGGACAGAGCGGCTACACCTTC.

Only one count was recorded for this clone. The rearrangement links TRBV27 to TRBJ1-6; TRBD1 matches 7 bases. CDR1 is MNHEY and CDR2 is SMNVEV in the germline V gene (reference sequence). The CDR3 consists of 16 residues. V was clipped by 4 bases and J by 2 bases; unmatched bases: 5. The CDR3 DNA reads as TGTGCCAGCAGTTCACAGGGGAGGACCTATAATTCACCCCTCCACTTT. Encoded protein: CASSSQGRTYNSPLHF.

The chain joins TRBV6-1 to TRBJ2-3; 7 bases are a match to TRBD2. From germline, CDR1 is MNHNS and CDR2 SASEGT. V shed 0 bases and J 0 bases; nucleotides not matched to a gene: 6. This CDR3 has 17 amino acids. Here the CDR3 DNA reads TGTGCCAGCAGTGAAGCTGGGGGGGGGACTAGCACAGATACGCAGTATTTT. Encoded protein: CASSEAGGGTSTDTQYF.

This clone appeared a single time. The chain joins TRBV7-9 to TRBJ1-4, with TRBD1 matching over 8 bases. V shed 5 bases and J 1 base; nucleotides not matched to a gene: 3. The CDR3 length is 15 residues. Germline CDR1 and CDR2: SEHNR and FQNEAQ (reference sequence). The CDR3 DNA follows: TGTGCCAGCAGCAGACAGGGGAGAACTAATGAAAAACTGTTTTTT. It translates to CASSRQGRTNEKLFF. The full variable domain, in which reference TRBV7-9 and TRBJ1-4 provide the parts outside the CDR3, is DTGVSQNPRHKITKRGQNVTFRCDPISEHNRLYWYRQTLGQGPEFLTYFQNEAQLEKSRLLSDRFSAERPKGSFSTLEIQRTEQGDSAMYLCASSRQGRTNEKLFFGSGTQLSVL.

This rearrangement joins TRBV7-9 to TRBJ2-2, with 8 nucleotides matching TRBD2. With V trimmed by 5 bases and J by 4 bases, 9 bases remained unmatched. The CDR3 has 16 residues. Looked up from germline, CDR1 is SEHNR and CDR2 is FQNEAQ (reference sequence). The CDR3 sequence is CASSPRGAGATGELFF. As DNA, the CDR3 is TGTGCCAGCAGCCCGCGGGGAGCGGGAGCCACCGGGGAGCTGTTTTTT.

This chain uses TRBV6-6 with TRBJ1-4, with a possible D match to TRBD1 (6 bases). Germline lookup yields CDR1 MNHNY and CDR2 SVGAGI (reference sequence). V was shortened by 4 bases and J by 7 bases, with 19 bases between the two germline ends. The length of the CDR3 is 16 residues. The CDR3 coding sequence is TGTGCCAGCAGTTGGGGTTTGCGCACAGGGAGTGAAAAACTGTTTTTT. Translated: CASSWGLRTGSEKLFF.

The rearrangement links TRBV30 to TRBJ1-6; the D gene is possibly TRBD1 (6 bases). Looked up from germline, CDR1 is GTSNPN and CDR2 is SVGIG (reference sequence). V was shortened by 0 bases and J by 6 bases, with 18 bases between the two germline ends. The CDR3 sequence is 17 residues long. CDR3 DNA sequence: TGTGCCTGGAGTGTAACGGGTCGACGACAGGTTAATTCACCCCTCCACTTT. As protein: CAWSVTGRRQVNSPLHF.

The rearrangement uses TRBV7-2 and TRBJ1-2; D ambiguous. Germline V CDR1 and CDR2: SGHTA, FQGNSA. The CDR3 totals 15 residues. The V end lost 3 bases, the J end lost 5 bases, and 16 bases lay between the germline ends. The CDR3 protein is CASSLRFPSSYGYTF. CDR3 coding DNA: TGTGCCAGCAGCTTGAGGTTTCCGTCAAGTTATGGCTACACCTTC. The full variable domain, with the rest looked up from reference TRBV7-2 and TRBJ1-2, is GAGVSQSPSNKVTEKGKDVELRCDPISGHTALYWYRQSLGQGLEFLIYFQGNSAPDKSGLPSDRFSAERTGGSVSTLTIQRTQQEDSAVYLCASSLRFPSSYGYTFGSGTRLTVV.

The chain carries TRBV10-3 and TRBJ2-3; TRBD2 aligns across 9 bases. Germline-derived CDR1 and CDR2 are ENHRY and SYGVKD. Trimming took 4 bases from V and 1 from J; bases not matched to a gene: 9. CDR3 length: 17 amino acids. CDR3: CAISVLKREDGTDTQYF. CDR3 bases: TGTGCCATCAGTGTCCTAAAGCGGGAGGATGGCACAGATACGCAGTATTTT.

V and J are TRBV7-8 and TRBJ2-5, with 7 bases that match TRBD2. The germline gives CDR1 SGHVS, CDR2 FQNEAQ. The CDR3 sequence is 14 residues long. The V and J ends lost 1 base and 5 bases, in that order; junction bases with no gene match: 4. CDR3 coding DNA: TGTGCCAGCAGCTTAGTCCTAGCGGCGGAGACCCAGTACTTC. Protein sequence: CASSLVLAAETQYF.

The chain uses TRBV9 and TRBJ2-7; 8 bases agree with TRBD2. Germline V gene sequence: CDR1 SGDLS, CDR2 YYNGEE. The J segment lost 7 bases and the V segment lost 0 bases, leaving 9 bases of the junction unmatched. This CDR3 is 15 amino acids long. CDR3 loop: CASSVDRGGPEEQYF. The CDR3 DNA follows: TGTGCCAGCAGCGTAGATCGGGGGGGCCCTGAGGAGCAGTACTTC.

J is TRBJ2-5 and V is TRBV9; 8 nucleotides line up with TRBD1. After removal of 0 bases from V and 2 bases from J, the junction contained 9 bases not matched to a gene. CDR1 and CDR2 (germline): SGDLS, YYNGEE. The CDR3 loop spans 17 amino acids. CDR3 protein: CASSVDPPGGQQETQYF. DNA for the CDR3: TGTGCCAGCAGCGTAGACCCCCCAGGGGGCCAACAAGAGACCCAGTACTTC.

The sample holds one count of this clone. The chain couples TRBV4-1 to TRBJ2-3; 9 positions agree with TRBD2. Germline V lookup: CDR1 MGHRA, CDR2 YSYEKL. Unmatched junction bases numbered 8, after V lost 1 base and J lost 3 bases. The CDR3 contains 17 residues. The CDR3 loop is CASSQVQRGGGTDTQYF. CDR3 bases: TGCGCCAGCAGCCAAGTGCAGCGCGGGGGGGGAACAGATACGCAGTATTTT.

This chain connects TRBV7-2 to TRBJ1-3; TRBD1 aligns across 7 bases. CDR1 and CDR2 (germline): SGHTA, FQGNSA. The CDR3 covers 15 residues. Unmatched junction bases numbered 4, after V lost 1 base and J lost 4 bases. The CDR3 here is CASSLEGASGNTIYF. The CDR3 DNA follows: TGTGCCAGCAGCTTAGAGGGGGCTTCGGGAAACACCATATATTTT.

The chain employs TRBV27 and TRBJ2-7; 8 bases map to TRBD1. J lost 1 base, V lost 6 bases, and 5 bases had no gene match. Germline loops: CDR1 MNHEY, CDR2 SMNVEV (reference sequence). The CDR3 contains 14 residues. CDR3 sequence reads: CASSRGDRSYEQYF. CDR3 DNA sequence: TGTGCCAGCAGCAGAGGGGACAGGTCCTACGAGCAGTACTTC.

V usage is TRBV28 and J usage is TRBJ1-1, with 7 bases fitting TRBD1. J gave up 0 bases and V 6 bases, and 4 bases lay outside the gene matches. Per the germline V gene, CDR1 is MDHEN and CDR2 is SYDVKM. This CDR3 has 14 residues. The CDR3 coding sequence is TGTGCCAGCAGACAGACAGGGATGAACACTGAAGCTTTCTTT. Its translation: CASRQTGMNTEAFF.

This chain links TRBV6-5 with TRBJ1-2, with TRBD1 matching over 7 bases. The V gene's germline CDR1 is MNHEY and CDR2 SVGAGI. Losses at the gene ends were 6 bases for V and 8 bases for J; bases not matched to a gene: 6. The CDR3 covers 12 residues. The CDR3 here is CASSTGERGYTF. CDR3 DNA sequence: TGTGCCAGCAGCACAGGGGAGAGGGGCTACACCTTC.

The chain carries TRBV6-6 and TRBJ2-7; 10 nucleotides line up with TRBD2. The length of the CDR3 is 16 residues. Germline assignment: CDR1 MNHNY and CDR2 SVGAGI (reference sequence). V shed 6 bases, J shed 7 bases, and the junction held 15 bases outside the gene matches. The CDR3 spells CASRVSGLAGVGEQYF. As DNA, the CDR3 is TGTGCCAGCAGGGTATCAGGGCTAGCGGGAGTTGGAGAGCAGTACTTC.